This T cell receptor (beta chain) was sequenced during a study of cytotoxic CD8 clonotypes in ibrutinib-treated CLL. Study information: Response samples followed a median around 12 months of treatment, range 6 to 36. Whole-study results and caveats: Clonality measured at baseline exceeded age-matched healthy donors, tracking circulating CD8+ T-cell counts.

Target depth was 1 in 200,000 to 1 in 1 million T cells, about 10x per clonotype. Libraries were prepared by immunoSEQ multiplex PCR; TCRdb keeps only in-frame clonotypes and omits some of them. The table records 200,000 to 250,000 clones, 70% of them present only once. Worth noting for this clone: Its target is unknown.

This CDR3 region has 13 residues. The V and J ends lost 5 bases and 15 bases, in that order; junction bases with no gene match: 10. Germline V gene lookup returns CDR1 SEHNR and CDR2 FQNEAQ (reference sequence). The TCR beta libraries used 2 to 2.5 micrograms of genomic DNA that came from cryopreserved PBMCs. The sequenced sample was PBMCs, obtained after 24 months of ibrutinib treatment. The chain recombines TRBV7-9 with TRBJ2-1; TRBD2 matches at 10 bases. The TCR originated in a human donor with chronic lymphocytic leukemia. CDR3: CASSVVSGTSVFF. CDR3 nucleotides: TGTGCCAGCAGCGTAGTGTCGGGGACTAGCGTGTTCTTC.